This T cell receptor (beta chain) was found in a study of blood T cell repertoires in COVID-19. Clones were sequenced by immunoSEQ multiplex PCR, and TCRdb holds only the in-frame ones, with some missing. The sample has about 200,000 clones, around 85% seen once. As to this clone: A junction boundary mismatches the germline segment, possibly from a read error.

The sequence was obtained from a man aged 35-49 years who had recovered from COVID-19. The sequencing input was PBMCs or T cells enriched from blood (not recorded which).

The CDR3 loop reads CASGLGANTEAFF. In DNA form, the CDR3 reads TGTGCCAGCGGCTTGGGGGCGAACACTGAAGCTTTCTTT. The chain combines TRBV7-8 with TRBJ1-1; D possibly corresponds to TRBD1 (6 bases). CDR1 and CDR2 from the germline V gene are SGHVS and FQNEAQ. There are 13 residues in the CDR3.